Each of the 10 T cell receptor beta chains below was sequenced from the same sample in a study of cytomegalovirus exposure and HLA in healthy donors. Primers: 60 Vbeta forward and 13 Jbeta reverse. Using immunoSEQ multiplex PCR, the repertoire was profiled, and TCRdb retains in-frame clones only, with some absent. Altogether roughly 120,000 clones are present, roughly 78% being singletons, with the ten largest covering over 2%. The sample taken for sequencing was PBMCs. The receptors derive from a man between 25 and 39 years old in good health and CMV-seronegative.

V is TRBV2 and J is TRBJ2-5; 8 bases map to TRBD2. Unmatched junction bases numbered 10, after V lost 6 bases and J lost 4 bases. The germline V gene has CDR1 SNHLY and CDR2 FYNNEI. CDR3 length: 15 residues. As DNA, the CDR3 is TGTGCCAGCAGCACATTCGGGGGGGCTGGAGAGACCCAGTACTTC. It encodes CASSTFGGAGETQYF.

The V gene is TRBV5-4, the J gene TRBJ2-3, with D possibly being TRBD1 (6 bases). Germline CDR1 SGHNT, CDR2 YYREEE (reference sequence). The CDR3 extends over 15 amino acids. The ends were cut back, 1 base at V and 2 bases at J, with 11 bases in the middle. In nucleotides, the CDR3 is TGTGCCAGCAGCTTGCAACAGGGTGCCACAGATACGCAGTATTTT. It specifies CASSLQQGATDTQYF. Full variable domain (rest looked up from reference TRBV5-4 and TRBJ2-3): ETGVTQSPTHLIKTRGQQVTLRCSSQSGHNTVSWYQQALGQGPQFIFQYYREEENGRGNFPPRFSGLQFPNYSSELNVNALELDDSALYLCASSLQQGATDTQYFGPGTRLTVL.

A single count supports this clone. The chain is built from TRBV6-1 and TRBJ2-7, with 11 bases that match TRBD2. The germline gives CDR1 MNHNS, CDR2 SASEGT. This CDR3 contains 13 residues. The junction had 1 base not matched to a gene; V was cut back by 3 bases and J by 6 bases. The DNA of the CDR3 is TGTGCCAGCAGTGATGGGACTAGCGGCGAGCAGTACTTC. Amino acid sequence: CASSDGTSGEQYF.

The sample holds one count of this clone. The J gene is TRBJ1-6, the V gene TRBV5-1; 8 bases match TRBD1. From germline, CDR1 is SGHRS and CDR2 YFSETQ. There are 14 residues in the CDR3. V trimming: 8 bases; J trimming: 8 bases; junction bases outside the gene matches: 9. The CDR3 DNA follows: TGCGCCAGACAGGCTTTACAGGGGGATTCACCCCTCCACTTT. Translating gives CARQALQGDSPLHF.

Remarks on this clone: This specimen includes other DNA sequences encoding the same CDR3. The chain combines TRBV27 with TRBJ2-7, with 7 bases lining up with TRBD2. J lost 2 bases, V lost 3 bases, and 4 bases had no gene match. Per the germline V gene, CDR1 is MNHEY and CDR2 is SMNVEV (reference sequence). This CDR3 is 14 amino acids long. The CDR3 DNA follows: TGTGCCAGCAGTTTCCCAGGGAGGGCCTACGAGCAGTACTTC. Translated, it gives CASSFPGRAYEQYF.

This clone was seen only a few times. V usage is TRBV4-1 and J usage is TRBJ1-3; D not resolved. CDR1 and CDR2 (germline): MGHRA, YSYEKL. V lost 5 bases and J 0 bases, leaving 14 bases between the germline ends. The CDR3 spans 16 residues. Written as DNA, the CDR3 is TGCGCCAGCAGCATATCAGGTGGATTCTCTGGAAACACCATATATTTT. Residues: CASSISGGFSGNTIYF.

CDR3 protein: CASSNTLVRNTGELFF. The CDR3 DNA follows: TGTGCCAGCAGCAATACCCTCGTCAGAAACACCGGGGAGCTGTTTTTT. This rearrangement joins TRBV21-1 to TRBJ2-2; no DNA check was done on the table's D call, TRBD1. TRBV21-1 is classified as a pseudogene. The CDR3 covers 16 residues.

V is TRBV4-1 and J is TRBJ2-7; 9 bases are a match to TRBD1. V lost 3 bases and J lost 4; bases outside the gene matches: 16. The CDR3 has 18 residues. The germline V gene encodes CDR1 MGHRA and CDR2 YSYEKL. DNA of the CDR3: TGCGCCAGCAGCCACCGGGGACAGGGCGAGGGGTCGGAATACGAGCAGTACTTC. This translates into CASSHRGQGEGSEYEQYF.

The gene calls are TRBV30 and TRBJ2-3; 7 bases are shared with TRBD2. Germline assignment: CDR1 GTSNPN and CDR2 SVGIG (reference sequence). Trimming cost V 1 base and J 2 bases; bases outside gene matches: 6. The CDR3 runs 15 residues. The CDR3 here is CAWSGVGRSTDTQYF. The CDR3 DNA reads as TGTGCCTGGAGTGGAGTCGGGAGGTCCACAGATACGCAGTATTTT.

The chain joins TRBV7-2 to TRBJ1-2; 7 nucleotides match TRBD1. Germline loops: CDR1 SGHTA, CDR2 FQGNSA. J lost 4 bases, V lost 1 base, and 3 bases had no gene match. The CDR3 runs to 14 residues. This chain's CDR3 is CASSLGQGAYGYTF. Here the CDR3 DNA reads TGTGCCAGCAGCTTAGGACAGGGAGCCTATGGCTACACCTTC.